One TCR beta chain is described in this entry. Antigen unknown. This CDR3 has 16 amino acids. Trimming pared 4 bases from V and 6 bases from J, leaving 21 bases between. In germline, CDR1 is SGDLS, CDR2 YYNGEE. This record comes from a study of OX40 agonist ivuxolimab in advanced cancers. Study-level background: Patient treatment consisted of intravenous ivuxolimab administration every 2 weeks at 0.01 to 10 mg/kg. Study-wide results and caveats: Doses of 0.1 to 3.0 mg/kg were accompanied by clonal expansion of CD4+ and CD8+ blood T cells by week 6. Specificity for antigen went undetermined in the expanded peripheral T cells. Some nonresponders likewise displayed low normalized T-cell clonal expansion.

The table came from immunoSEQ multiplex PCR; TCRdb's copy has only in-frame clones and leaves some out. The repertoire holds under 50,000 clones, with roughly 80% as singletons. The chain has TRBV9 and TRBJ2-3; D remains unclear. The sequencing used CD4+ or CD8+ T cells sorted from blood, collected in a trial of the OX40 agonist ivuxolimab. The receptor was derived from an adult with an advanced solid tumor such as melanoma, head and neck, liver or kidney cancer. The CDR3 is CASSPPWLSQADTQYF. DNA of the CDR3: TGTGCCAGCAGCCCTCCCTGGCTGTCTCAAGCGGATACGCAGTATTTT.